A single sample is the source of the 31 T cell receptor beta chains below, sequenced in a study of PD-1 blockade in classical Hodgkin lymphoma (dated by TCRdb to 2018 to 2020). The library was made by the immunoSEQ multiplex PCR assay. TCRdb holds this immuneACCESS table with in-frame rearrangements only. Some clones are missing; in checked studies, unresolved V genes explain under half, and the rest has no known cause. The sample includes tens of thousands of clones, with roughly 88% observed a single time. Roughly 5.3% of the sample comes from the top ten. The time point label, as the study defines it: newly diagnosed, previously untreated cHL patient sample. The sequenced sample consisted of peripheral blood mononuclear cells (PBMCs). Receptors were obtained from a human donor with classical Hodgkin lymphoma.

The CDR3 reads CSVLGQGARVSYEQYV. The DNA for the CDR3 is TGCAGCGTCCTCGGACAGGGGGCCCGCGTCTCCTACGAGCAGTACGTC. The chain recombines TRBV29-1 with TRBJ2-7; 11 bases map to TRBD1. Trimming cost V 6 bases and J 0 bases; bases outside gene matches: 10. Germline assignment: CDR1 SQVTM and CDR2 ANQGSEA. CDR3 length equals 16 residues.

Of note for this clone: The junction departs from germline at one end; a sequencing error may be responsible. The CDR3 DNA follows: TGTGCCAGCACCTTAAGCTGGACAGGGGGGAACACTGAAGCTTTCTTT. Amino acid sequence: CASTLSWTGGNTEAFF. The chain joins TRBV7-8 to TRBJ1-1, with 10 positions matching TRBD1. From germline, CDR1 is SGHVS and CDR2 FQNEAQ. CDR3 length: 16 amino acids. Filled out from reference TRBV7-8 and TRBJ1-1, the complete variable domain reads GAGVSQSPRYKVAKRGQDVALRCDPISGHVSLFWYQQALGQGPEFLTYFQNEAQLDKSGLPSDRFFAERPEGSVSTLKIQRTQQEDSAVYLCASTLSWTGGNTEAFFGQGTRLTVV.

This rearrangement joins TRBV5-1 to TRBJ1-4; no clear D. CDR3 length: 13 residues. Germline-derived CDR1 and CDR2 are SGHRS and YFSETQ. Trimming removed 4 bases from V and 5 bases from J, with 9 bases in between. This CDR3 is CASSHPGNEKLFF. CDR3 in DNA: TGCGCCAGCAGCCACCCGGGGAATGAAAAACTGTTTTTT.

The chain couples TRBV11-3 to TRBJ2-3; 9 bases fit TRBD1. From germline, CDR1 is SGHNT and CDR2 YENEEA. V dropped 4 bases and J dropped 3; count of bases not matched to a gene: 2. This CDR3 region has 14 residues. Here the CDR3 reads CASSSGQGTDTQYF. The CDR3 bases are TGTGCCAGCAGCTCCGGACAGGGGACAGATACGCAGTATTTT.

The chain uses TRBV18 and TRBJ1-5; 12 bases are a match to TRBD1. The CDR3 totals 16 residues. The V gene's germline CDR1 is KGHSH and CDR2 LQKENI. Trimming removed 3 bases from V and 6 bases from J; junction bases left unmatched: 6. CDR3 coding DNA: TGTGCCAGCTCACCTTACGGGACAGGGGGCCTTCAGCCCCAGCATTTT. Its protein product is CASSPYGTGGLQPQHF.

This chain links TRBV5-5 with TRBJ1-1; no clear D gene. Germline assignment: CDR1 SGHKS and CDR2 YYEKEE (reference sequence). This CDR3 is built from 14 residues. V was pared by 0 bases and J by 3 bases, with 9 bases between. The CDR3 sequence: CASSLGVPYTEAFF. CDR3 DNA sequence: TGTGCCAGCAGCTTGGGGGTGCCTTACACTGAAGCTTTCTTT.

This rearrangement joins TRBV6-1 to TRBJ2-6; D is possibly TRBD1 (6 bases). This CDR3 has 15 residues. V shed 1 base and J shed 2 bases, with 6 bases lying between them. Germline assignment: CDR1 MNHNS and CDR2 SASEGT. The CDR3 DNA reads TGTGCCAGCAGTGAAGAGGGGGCTGGGGCCAACGTCCTGACTTTC. It translates to CASSEEGAGANVLTF.

In DNA, the CDR3 is TGTGCCAGCAGCGACCCAATCTTATCGACAGGGATCGGGGAAAAACTGTTTTTT. It translates to CASSDPILSTGIGEKLFF. The chain has TRBV9 and TRBJ1-4; TRBD1 aligns across 7 bases. CDR1 and CDR2 from the germline V gene are SGDLS and YYNGEE. With 3 bases clipped from V and 8 bases from J, the junction kept 19 bases outside the gene matches. This CDR3 has 18 amino acids.

A note on this clone: An end of the junction does not agree with germline; a read error may underlie this. This chain uses TRBV7-7 with TRBJ2-2; 12 bases align to TRBD2. CDR1 SSHAT and CDR2 FNYEAQ come from the germline V gene (reference sequence). The CDR3 has 19 residues. CDR3 nucleotide sequence: TGTGCTAGCAGCTTAAGGTCTAGCGGGAGGGCCTATGACACCGGGGAGCTGTTTTTT. It is translated as CASSLRSSGRAYDTGELFF.

Here the CDR3 DNA reads TGTGCCAGCAGGACAGGGGGCCACGCTGAAGCTTTCTTT. It yields the protein CASRTGGHAEAFF. This sequence joins TRBV6-5 and TRBJ1-1; TRBD1 matches 10 bases. Losses at the gene ends were 6 bases for V and 6 bases for J; bases not matched to a gene: 4. The CDR3 has 13 residues. Germline V CDR1 and CDR2: MNHEY, SVGAGI.

The CDR3 is CASSSRFRDTEAFF. The CDR3 DNA reads as TGTGCCAGCAGCTCCCGGTTCAGGGACACTGAAGCTTTCTTT. This chain uses TRBV6-5 with TRBJ1-1, with TRBD1 as a possible D gene (5 bases). The V gene's germline CDR1 is MNHEY and CDR2 SVGAGI. Trimming stripped 6 bases from V and 3 bases from J, with 14 bases between. The CDR3 has 14 amino acids.

The V and J genes are TRBV15 and TRBJ1-1; 7 bases align to TRBD1. The CDR3 contains 14 residues. CDR1 and CDR2 (germline): LNHNV, YYDKDF (reference sequence). V lost 0 bases, J lost 4 bases, and 2 bases stayed unmatched. The CDR3 sequence: CATSRDEGATEAFF. DNA for the CDR3: TGTGCCACCAGCAGAGATGAGGGGGCCACTGAAGCTTTCTTT.

The chain couples TRBV7-9 to TRBJ2-1; D not resolved. Trimming took 1 base from V and 10 from J, leaving 14 bases between them. Germline CDR1 reads SEHNR; CDR2 reads FQNEAQ (reference sequence). The length of the CDR3 is 14 residues. The DNA for the CDR3 is TGTGCCAGCAGCTTAGTAGGAAGGGTAGGGGAGCAGTTCTTC. It codes for CASSLVGRVGEQFF.

The CDR3 DNA reads TGTGCCAGTAGTCCGGTAACGGGGACTGAGCAGTTCTTC. Amino acid sequence: CASSPVTGTEQFF. The V gene is TRBV19, the J gene TRBJ2-1, with D possibly called TRBD1 or TRBD2 (5 bases each). V was trimmed by 5 bases and J by 9 bases, leaving 14 bases between them. This CDR3 is 13 amino acids long. Germline V lookup: CDR1 LNHDA, CDR2 SQIVND (reference sequence). Based on the CDR3 plus reference TRBV19 and TRBJ2-1, the full variable domain is DGGITQSPKYLFRKEGQNVTLSCEQNLNHDAMYWYRQDPGQGLRLIYYSQIVNDFQKGDIAEGYSVSREKKESFPLTVTSAQKNPTAFYLCASSPVTGTEQFFGPGTRLTVL.

The J gene is TRBJ1-1, the V gene TRBV11-3, with 7 bases lining up with TRBD1. Germline values: CDR1 SGHNT, CDR2 YENEEA. CDR3 length: 14 residues. V was pared by 3 bases and J by 0 bases, with 1 base of the junction left unmatched. CDR3 protein: CASSFDRVNTEAFF. Written as DNA, the CDR3 is TGTGCCAGCAGCTTCGACAGGGTGAACACTGAAGCTTTCTTT.

V and J are TRBV9 and TRBJ1-2; D ambiguous. There are 14 residues in the CDR3. V was cut by 4 bases and J by 7 bases, with 17 bases left in between. Germline CDR1 reads SGDLS; CDR2 reads YYNGEE. CDR3 nucleotides: TGTGCCAGCAGCCCCCAAGACGGATCGCTTGGCTACACCTTC. Translating it yields CASSPQDGSLGYTF. Full variable domain (rest looked up from reference TRBV9 and TRBJ1-2): DSGVTQTPKHLITATGQRVTLRCSPRSGDLSVYWYQQSLDQGLQFLIQYYNGEERAKGNILERFSAQQFPDLHSELNLSSLELGDSALYFCASSPQDGSLGYTFGSGTRLTVV.

This clone has just a few counts. The chain recombines TRBV15 with TRBJ2-3; D call uncertain. The CDR3 has 15 amino acids. CDR1 and CDR2 from the germline V gene are LNHNV and YYDKDF (reference sequence). Trimming removed 0 bases at V and 5 bases at J, with 12 bases between. CDR3 nucleotides: TGTGCCACCAGCAGAGAGGGAAGCGATGGAGATACGCAGTATTTT. It codes for CATSREGSDGDTQYF.

With respect to this clone: The sample contains more than one DNA sequence encoding this CDR3. This chain links TRBV2 with TRBJ2-2; 8 positions agree with TRBD1. In germline, CDR1 is SNHLY, CDR2 FYNNEI. CDR3 size: 16 residues. The V and J ends lost 3 bases and 7 bases, in that order; junction bases with no gene match: 10. The CDR3 DNA reads as TGTGCCAGCAGTGAGGGGCAGGGGGCAAAAGACGGGGAGCTGTTTTTT. Protein product: CASSEGQGAKDGELFF.

The gene calls are TRBV6-5 and TRBJ1-3, with a tentative D call TRBD1 (5 bases). CDR3 length: 15 amino acids. Germline-derived CDR1 and CDR2 are MNHEY and SVGAGI. Trimming pared 0 bases from V and 7 bases from J, leaving 13 bases between. This chain's CDR3 is CASSYSRGWGNTIYF. CDR3 in DNA: TGTGCCAGCAGTTACTCGAGGGGCTGGGGGAACACCATATATTTT.

This chain links TRBV6-1 with TRBJ2-3; TRBD2 matches at 9 bases. V dropped 4 bases and J dropped 3; count of bases not matched to a gene: 2. From germline, CDR1 is MNHNS and CDR2 SASEGT. The CDR3 has 14 residues. This chain's CDR3 is CASSGAGGTDTQYF. CDR3 in DNA: TGTGCCAGCAGTGGGGCGGGAGGGACAGATACGCAGTATTTT.

The chain couples TRBV19 to TRBJ1-1; 9 nucleotides align to TRBD1. With V trimmed by 6 bases and J by 5 bases, 10 bases remained unmatched. The CDR3 sequence is 15 residues long. The germline V gene encodes CDR1 LNHDA and CDR2 SQIVND (reference sequence). The CDR3 loop reads CASRSGQGLKTEAFF. DNA for the CDR3: TGTGCCAGTAGATCGGGACAGGGTTTAAAGACTGAAGCTTTCTTT.

The chain has TRBV5-1 and TRBJ1-1; D unresolved. V gave up 0 bases and J gave up 4 bases, with 10 bases separating them. From germline, CDR1 is SGHRS and CDR2 YFSETQ. The CDR3 consists of 14 residues. The chain's CDR3 is CASSLGPAGTEAFF. For the CDR3, the DNA is TGCGCCAGCAGCTTGGGGCCGGCGGGCACTGAAGCTTTCTTT.

This clone was counted between two and nine times. This chain uses TRBV10-1 with TRBJ1-5, with D perhaps matching TRBD1 (6 bases). Germline V gene data show CDR1 as WNHNN and CDR2 as SYGVQD (reference sequence). The CDR3 runs to 15 residues. The V gene lost 6 bases and the J gene lost 0 bases, with 12 bases spanning the gap. CDR3 protein: CASRDNRDSNQPQHF. In DNA form, the CDR3 reads TGCGCCAGCAGGGATAACAGGGATAGCAATCAGCCCCAGCATTTT.

This rearrangement joins TRBV5-1 to TRBJ1-5; D perhaps matches TRBD1 (5 bases). The germline gives CDR1 SGHRS, CDR2 YFSETQ. The length of the CDR3 is 13 residues. Trimming cost V 4 bases and J 7 bases, with 12 bases left between them. The CDR3 sequence is CASSQEGIQPQHF. The CDR3 coding sequence is TGCGCCAGCAGCCAAGAGGGGATCCAGCCCCAGCATTTT.

The CDR3 spells CASSRRQFLTGELFF. The CDR3 DNA sequence: TGTGCCAGCAGCAGACGACAGTTCCTCACCGGGGAGCTGTTTTTT. The gene calls are TRBV11-2 and TRBJ2-2, with D maybe TRBD1 (5 bases). The CDR3 extends over 15 amino acids. Germline assignment: CDR1 SGHAT and CDR2 FQNNGV. Trimming shortened V by 5 bases and J by 4 bases, and 14 bases separated the two germline ends. Together with reference TRBV11-2 and TRBJ2-2, the CDR3 gives the full variable domain: EAGVAQSPRYKIIEKRQSVAFWCNPISGHATLYWYQQILGQGPKLLIQFQNNGVVDDSQLPKDRFSAERLKGVDSTLKIQPAKLEDSAVYLCASSRRQFLTGELFFGEGSRLTVL.

This CDR3 reads CASHKGTEAFF. The DNA for the CDR3 is TGTGCCAGTCACAAGGGCACTGAAGCTTTCTTT. This chain links TRBV18 with TRBJ1-1; D not resolved. The CDR3 is 11 amino acids. Trimming shortened V by 9 bases and J by 4 bases, and 9 bases separated the two germline ends. Germline V gives CDR1 KGHSH, CDR2 LQKENI.

This clone was seen only a few times. This chain uses TRBV18 with TRBJ1-2; TRBD1 matches at 8 bases. The CDR3 consists of 15 residues. From germline, CDR1 is KGHSH and CDR2 LQKENI. J was trimmed by 7 bases and V by 4 bases; bases with no gene match: 11. For the CDR3, the DNA is TGTGCCAGCTCACTCCCGACAGGGGACGCGGGTGGCTACACCTTC. This translates into CASSLPTGDAGGYTF.

The rearrangement links TRBV7-3 to TRBJ2-5; TRBD2 matches at 8 bases. V shed 1 base, J shed 4 bases, and the junction held 2 bases outside the gene matches. The CDR3 length is 14 residues. Germline-derived CDR1 and CDR2 are SGHTA and FQGTGA. DNA of the CDR3: TGTGCCAGCAGCTTAATGGCGGGAGGAGAGACCCAGTACTTC. Amino acids: CASSLMAGGETQYF.

The J gene is TRBJ1-4, the V gene TRBV5-4; possible D gene TRBD1, 5 bases. The CDR3 totals 15 residues. The V end lost 2 bases, the J end lost 0 bases, and 8 bases lay between the germline ends. Germline V lookup: CDR1 SGHNT, CDR2 YYREEE (reference sequence). The CDR3 region has the DNA TGTGCCAGCAGCTTCCAGGGTCCAACTAATGAAAAACTGTTTTTT. Translation: CASSFQGPTNEKLFF.

The chain combines TRBV5-4 with TRBJ1-1; D unresolved. The CDR3 has 13 residues. Per the germline V gene, CDR1 is SGHNT and CDR2 is YYREEE (reference sequence). V shed 2 bases and J shed 10 bases, with 15 bases lying between them. The CDR3 here is CASSLGNLAAAFF. The CDR3 bases are TGTGCCAGCAGCTTAGGGAACCTGGCGGCAGCTTTCTTT.

This clone came up a few times. V and J are TRBV5-5 and TRBJ1-5, with a weak D call TRBD1 (6 bases). This CDR3 has 15 amino acids. In germline, CDR1 is SGHKS, CDR2 YYEKEE (reference sequence). The V gene lost 2 bases and the J gene lost 0 bases, with 9 bases spanning the gap. The chain's CDR3 is CASSFGTYSNQPQHF. CDR3 coding DNA: TGTGCCAGCAGCTTTGGGACATATAGCAATCAGCCCCAGCATTTT. Using reference TRBV5-5 and TRBJ1-5 for the parts outside the CDR3, the full variable domain is DAGVTQSPTHLIKTRGQQVTLRCSPISGHKSVSWYQQVLGQGPQFIFQYYEKEERGRGNFPDRFSARQFPNYSSELNVNALLLGDSALYLCASSFGTYSNQPQHFGDGTRLSIL.